Below are 29 T cell receptor beta chains sequenced from a single sample in a study of neurological immune-mediated disorders. TCRdb re-analysed the 5' RACE reads in MiXCR, keeping a single row per CDR3 protein. The sample has tens of thousands of distinct CDR3 sequences, 2% to 3% seen once. The sequenced sample consisted of PBMCs. The source of these receptors is a man over 45 with multiple sclerosis.

The sample holds many counts of this clonotype. The genes are TRBV4-3 and TRBJ2-3, with D possibly being TRBD1 (6 bases). Between the trimmed V and J ends, which lost 0 bases and 4 bases, there was a span of 14 bases. The CDR3 is 16 residues long. Per the germline V gene, CDR1 is LGHNA and CDR2 is YSLEER. DNA for the CDR3: TGCGCCAGCAGCCAAGAGGCAGGGGTTGGGTCAGATACGCAGTATTTT. It specifies CASSQEAGVGSDTQYF.

At least ten counts were recorded for this clonotype. The chain combines TRBV5-1 with TRBJ2-7; D is undetermined. Germline assignment: CDR1 SGHRS and CDR2 YFSETQ. The ends were cut back, 0 bases at V and 6 bases at J, with 7 bases in the middle. The CDR3 sequence is 12 residues long. CDR3 nucleotide sequence: TGCGCCAGCAGCTTGGAAGGGTTCGAGCAGTACTTC. Its protein product is CASSLEGFEQYF.

This clonotype showed up many times. This chain uses TRBV7-8 with TRBJ1-5; 7 nucleotides agree with TRBD1. CDR1 and CDR2 (germline): SGHVS, FQNEAQ. V was clipped by 5 bases and J by 2 bases; unmatched bases: 6. The CDR3 covers 15 residues. CDR3 bases: TGTGCCAGCAGCCAGGGGGGGGCGGGCAATCAGCCCCAGCATTTT. It codes for CASSQGGAGNQPQHF.

This clonotype was seen ten or more times. The chain combines TRBV7-2 with TRBJ2-5; 12 bases map to TRBD2. The CDR3 length is 16 residues. J gave up 4 bases and V 4 bases, and 7 bases lay outside the gene matches. CDR1 and CDR2 from the germline V gene are SGHTA and FQGNSA. CDR3 in amino acids: CASSSWTSGVGETQYF. CDR3 nucleotides: TGTGCCAGCAGCTCGTGGACTAGCGGGGTCGGAGAGACCCAGTACTTC.

This clonotype has a count of ten or more. The J gene is TRBJ2-3, the V gene TRBV20-1; D gene uncertain. Germline CDR1 and CDR2: DFQATT and SNEGSKA (reference sequence). Trimming took off 3 bases at V and 0 bases at J, with 7 bases between the two ends. There are 13 residues in the CDR3. The CDR3 coding sequence is TGCAGTGCTAGTAAGGACAGCACAGATACGCAGTATTTT. It yields the protein CSASKDSTDTQYF.

This clonotype was observed many times. The V and J genes are TRBV7-2 and TRBJ2-1; D remains unclear. Deletions cut 3 bases from V and 3 bases from J, with 3 bases between. The CDR3 length is 12 residues. The germline CDR1 and CDR2 sequences are SGHTA and FQGNSA. CDR3 bases: TGTGCCAGCAGCTTCGACTACAATGAGCAGTTCTTC. Amino acid sequence: CASSFDYNEQFF.

This clonotype has a count of ten or more. This chain connects TRBV3-1 to TRBJ2-7; no clear D. There are 13 residues in the CDR3. Deletions cut 3 bases from V and 7 bases from J, with 13 bases between. Germline assignment: CDR1 LGHDT and CDR2 YNNKEL (reference sequence). DNA of the CDR3: TGTGCCAGCAGCCATGGGGTCGGACGGGAGCAGTACTTC. Translating it yields CASSHGVGREQYF.

This clonotype was seen many times. The rearrangement uses TRBV6-6 and TRBJ2-5, with TRBD2 matching over 10 bases. The CDR3 totals 16 residues. Germline V gene sequence: CDR1 MNHNY, CDR2 SVGAGI (reference sequence). V was pared by 6 bases and J by 5 bases, with 12 bases of the junction left unmatched. CDR3 in amino acids: CASRRPSGGARETQYF. DNA of the CDR3: TGTGCCAGCAGACGCCCCAGCGGGGGGGCCCGGGAGACCCAGTACTTC.

This clonotype was recorded at least ten times. The chain carries TRBV5-5 and TRBJ2-3; 7 bases map to TRBD1. CDR1 and CDR2 from the germline V gene are SGHKS and YYEKEE (reference sequence). The CDR3 totals 15 residues. The V gene end was trimmed by 6 bases and the J gene end by 2 bases; junction bases not matched to a gene: 9. CDR3 DNA sequence: TGTGCCAGCATCGAGGGACAGCTATCCACAGATACGCAGTATTTT. This codes for CASIEGQLSTDTQYF.

At least ten counts were recorded for this clonotype. V usage is TRBV10-1 and J usage is TRBJ2-7; 8 nucleotides agree with TRBD2. The length of the CDR3 is 18 residues. In germline, CDR1 is WNHNN, CDR2 SYGVQD (reference sequence). With 5 bases clipped from V and 0 bases from J, the junction kept 15 bases outside the gene matches. The CDR3: CASSPVPGSGGRSYEQYF. Here the CDR3 DNA reads TGCGCCAGCAGTCCGGTTCCGGGGAGCGGGGGTCGCTCCTACGAGCAGTACTTC.

This clonotype was observed many times. This chain uses TRBV12-3 or TRBV12-4 with TRBJ2-1; TRBD2 matches 10 bases. The ends lost 5 bases at V and 5 bases at J; junction bases unmatched: 6. This CDR3 is 15 amino acids long. CDR3 bases: TGTGCCAGCAGTCCCGGGACTAGCGTTCACAATGAGCAGTTCTTC. Translated, it gives CASSPGTSVHNEQFF.

This clonotype was recorded many times. The J gene is TRBJ2-1, the V gene TRBV4-2; D may correspond to TRBD1 or TRBD2 (6 bases each). Trimming left V 6 bases short and J 4 bases short, with 13 bases between. Germline CDR1 and CDR2: LGHNA and YNFKEQ. CDR3 size: 14 residues. The CDR3 region has the DNA TGTGCCAGCAGGAACAGGGAGGAATACAATGAGCAGTTCTTC. Translation: CASRNREEYNEQFF.

This chain joins TRBV20-1 and TRBJ2-3, with D possibly matching TRBD1 (6 bases). This CDR3 spans 11 amino acids. In germline, CDR1 is DFQATT, CDR2 SNEGSKA (reference sequence). Trimming took 6 bases from V and 13 from J, leaving 17 bases between them. The DNA for the CDR3 is TGCAGTGCCCGCAGACAGGATTTCAAGTATTTT. It translates to CSARRQDFKYF.

This clonotype was picked up many times. The chain links TRBV7-2 to TRBJ2-5, with 7 bases matching TRBD2. CDR3 length equals 16 residues. CDR1 is SGHTA and CDR2 is FQGNSA in the germline V gene. J gave up 3 bases and V 4 bases, and 11 bases lay outside the gene matches. CDR3 bases: TGTGCCAGCAGCTGGCGAAAACTAGCGCGAGAAGAGACCCAGTACTTC. Encoded protein: CASSWRKLAREETQYF. Using reference TRBV7-2 and TRBJ2-5 for the parts outside the CDR3, the full variable domain is GAGVSQSPSNKVTEKGKDVELRCDPISGHTALYWYRQSLGQGLEFLIYFQGNSAPDKSGLPSDRFSAERTGGSVSTLTIQRTQQEDSAVYLCASSWRKLAREETQYFGPGTRLLVL.

This clonotype was seen many times. The V gene is TRBV5-1, the J gene TRBJ1-1, with D unresolved. V gave up 2 bases and J gave up 3 bases, with 8 bases separating them. The CDR3 runs 13 residues. CDR1 SGHRS and CDR2 YFSETQ come from the germline V gene. The chain's CDR3 is CASSFSADTEAFF. CDR3 DNA sequence: TGCGCCAGCAGCTTTTCAGCCGACACTGAAGCTTTCTTT.

This clonotype has at least ten counts. The V and J genes are TRBV10-2 and TRBJ2-1, with TRBD2 matching over 9 bases. The CDR3 is 14 residues long. The germline V gene encodes CDR1 WSHSY and CDR2 SAAADI. V shed 6 bases, J shed 5 bases, and the junction held 5 bases outside the gene matches. CDR3: CASRARTSDNEQFF. CDR3 coding DNA: TGCGCCAGCAGGGCCCGGACTAGCGACAATGAGCAGTTCTTC.

The sample holds many counts of this clonotype. The rearrangement links TRBV4-3 to TRBJ2-1; perhaps TRBD2 as D (7 bases). Trimming took off 0 bases at V and 8 bases at J, with 23 bases between the two ends. This CDR3 is 18 amino acids long. The germline gives CDR1 LGHNA, CDR2 YSLEER. CDR3 residues: CASSQEGGGPTLGDEQFF. For the CDR3, the DNA is TGCGCCAGCAGCCAAGAAGGGGGGGGCCCCACCCTGGGCGATGAGCAGTTCTTC.

This clonotype was observed many times. V gene TRBV5-1 combines with J gene TRBJ2-1, with 8 bases aligning to TRBD1. J was trimmed by 4 bases and V by 2 bases; bases with no gene match: 2. This CDR3 is built from 14 residues. Germline loops: CDR1 SGHRS, CDR2 YFSETQ. The CDR3 loop reads CASSFRGRYNEQFF. The CDR3 DNA reads TGCGCCAGCAGCTTCAGGGGGCGTTACAATGAGCAGTTCTTC.

This clonotype occurred many times. A read error may produce the germline difference seen at one junction end. The rearrangement links TRBV9 to TRBJ2-1; 7 bases line up with TRBD1. Germline values: CDR1 SGDLS, CDR2 YYNGEE. CDR3 length: 17 amino acids. As DNA, the CDR3 is TGTGCCAGCAGCGTAGCTACAGGGGTTCGGGGATACAGTGAGCAGTTCTTC. This encodes CASSVATGVRGYSEQFF.

This clonotype was detected many times. This chain uses TRBV14 with TRBJ1-4; D may be TRBD1 (6 bases). Trimming cost V 4 bases and J 6 bases, with 15 bases left between them. Germline V gives CDR1 SGHDN, CDR2 FVKESK. The CDR3 consists of 15 residues. The CDR3 protein is CASSLFGGFDEKLFF. The CDR3 DNA follows: TGTGCCAGCAGCCTATTCGGGGGCTTTGATGAAAAACTGTTTTTT.

This clonotype was seen many times. This chain connects TRBV6-2 or TRBV6-3 to TRBJ1-5, with D tentatively TRBD1 (5 bases). V lost 6 bases and J lost 6, with 15 bases in between. Germline-derived CDR1 and CDR2 are MNHEY and SVGEGT. The CDR3 covers 14 residues. Here the CDR3 reads CASRRSRESQPQHF. DNA of the CDR3: TGTGCCAGCAGACGTTCCAGGGAAAGTCAGCCCCAGCATTTT.

In this sample, this clonotype turned up many times. The J gene is TRBJ2-1, the V gene TRBV7-6; 12 bases are shared with TRBD1. Germline CDR1 reads SGHVS; CDR2 reads FNYEAQ. The CDR3 extends over 13 amino acids. V lost 11 bases, J lost 8 bases, and 7 bases stayed unmatched. CDR3 coding DNA: TGTGCCTCCCGGGACAGGGGGCGCGATGAGCAGTTCTTC. It specifies CASRDRGRDEQFF.

Ten or more counts support this clonotype. The J gene is TRBJ1-3, the V gene TRBV5-1; no reliable D call. V lost 0 bases and J lost 2, with 6 bases in between. CDR1 and CDR2 (germline): SGHRS, YFSETQ. The CDR3 loop spans 14 amino acids. CDR3 in amino acids: CASSLGGTGNTIYF. The CDR3 nucleotides read TGCGCCAGCAGCTTGGGGGGAACTGGAAACACCATATATTTT. Using reference TRBV5-1 and TRBJ1-3 for the parts outside the CDR3, the full variable domain is KAGVTQTPRYLIKTRGQQVTLSCSPISGHRSVSWYQQTPGQGLQFLFEYFSETQRNKGNFPGRFSGRQFSNSRSEMNVSTLELGDSALYLCASSLGGTGNTIYFGEGSWLTVV.

At least ten counts were recorded for this clonotype. V is TRBV7-8 and J is TRBJ1-5, with 7 nucleotides matching TRBD1. The CDR3 extends over 20 amino acids. After removal of 0 bases from V and 1 base from J, the junction contained 15 bases not matched to a gene. Germline V CDR1 and CDR2: SGHVS, FQNEAQ. DNA of the CDR3: TGTGCCAGCAGCTTAGCGAACACCCGAAAACGGGACAGCAGCAATCAGCCCCAGCATTTT. Its protein is CASSLANTRKRDSSNQPQHF.

This clonotype was seen many times. The chain joins TRBV9 to TRBJ2-1; 8 nucleotides line up with TRBD2. Trimming removed 0 bases from V and 6 bases from J; junction bases left unmatched: 2. CDR1 is SGDLS and CDR2 is YYNGEE in the germline V gene. The CDR3 has 14 residues. The CDR3 sequence: CASSVAGTSNEQFF. CDR3 in DNA: TGTGCCAGCAGCGTAGCCGGGACTAGCAATGAGCAGTTCTTC.

Concerning this clonotype: Given a much more abundant clone one base away, this may be a read error. This rearrangement joins TRBV20-1 to TRBJ2-5; 12 positions agree with TRBD2. Germline V lookup: CDR1 DFQATT, CDR2 SNEGSKA (reference sequence). This CDR3 spans 14 amino acids. After removal of 6 bases from V and 2 bases from J, the junction contained 4 bases not matched to a gene. The chain's CDR3 is CSAHGTSGQETQYF. CDR3 bases: TGCAGTGCCCACGGGACTAGCGGGCAAGAGACCCAGTACTTC.

There are many counts of this clonotype. The J gene is TRBJ1-4, the V gene TRBV20-1, with a possible D match to TRBD1 (5 bases). The CDR3 is 12 residues long. Germline loops: CDR1 DFQATT, CDR2 SNEGSKA (reference sequence). V shed 3 bases and J shed 8 bases, with 10 bases lying between them. CDR3 loop: CSASYWDEKLFF. The CDR3 DNA reads TGCAGTGCTAGTTATTGGGACGAAAAACTGTTTTTT.

There are many counts of this clonotype. The CDR3 coding sequence is TGTGCCAGCAGCCGTGACAGGGTCACAGATACGCAGTATTTT. Translated: CASSRDRVTDTQYF. This rearrangement joins TRBV9 to TRBJ2-3; 7 nucleotides align to TRBD1. Looked up from germline, CDR1 is SGDLS and CDR2 is YYNGEE. CDR3 length equals 14 residues. The ends lost 4 bases at V and 2 bases at J; junction bases unmatched: 4.

This clonotype was observed a few times. V and J are TRBV27 and TRBJ1-1; 8 bases are a match to TRBD1. Germline CDR1 MNHEY, CDR2 SMNVEV (reference sequence). This CDR3 region has 14 residues. V gave up 5 bases and J gave up 2 bases; unmatched junction bases: 4. The CDR3 sequence is CASSPDRGNTEAFF. The CDR3 nucleotides read TGTGCCAGCAGTCCCGACAGGGGTAACACTGAAGCTTTCTTT.